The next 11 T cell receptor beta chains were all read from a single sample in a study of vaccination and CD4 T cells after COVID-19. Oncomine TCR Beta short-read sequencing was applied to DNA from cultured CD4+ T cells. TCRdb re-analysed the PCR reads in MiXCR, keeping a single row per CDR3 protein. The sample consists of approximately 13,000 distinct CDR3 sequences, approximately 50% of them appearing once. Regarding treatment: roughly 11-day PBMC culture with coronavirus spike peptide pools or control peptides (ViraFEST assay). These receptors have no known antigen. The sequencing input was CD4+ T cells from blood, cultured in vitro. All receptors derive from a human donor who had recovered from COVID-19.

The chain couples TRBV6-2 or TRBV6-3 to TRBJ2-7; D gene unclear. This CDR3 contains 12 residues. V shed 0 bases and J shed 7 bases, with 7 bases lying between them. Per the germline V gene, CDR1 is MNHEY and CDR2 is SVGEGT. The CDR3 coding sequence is TGTGCCAGCAGTTACTCGTCAACGGAGCAGTACTTC. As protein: CASSYSSTEQYF.

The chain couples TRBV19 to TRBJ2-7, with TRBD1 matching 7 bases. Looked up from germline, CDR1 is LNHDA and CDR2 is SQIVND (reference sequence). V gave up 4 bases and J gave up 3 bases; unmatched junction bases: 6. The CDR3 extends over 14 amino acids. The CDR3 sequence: CASSTRDRFYEQYF. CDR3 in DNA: TGTGCCAGTAGTACCCGGGACAGATTCTACGAGCAGTACTTC.

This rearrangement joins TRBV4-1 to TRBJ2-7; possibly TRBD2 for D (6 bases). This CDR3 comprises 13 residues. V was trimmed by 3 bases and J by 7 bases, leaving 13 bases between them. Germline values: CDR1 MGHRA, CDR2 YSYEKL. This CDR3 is CASSQSGGREQYF. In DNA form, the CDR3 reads TGCGCCAGCAGCCAGTCCGGTGGGAGGGAGCAGTACTTC.

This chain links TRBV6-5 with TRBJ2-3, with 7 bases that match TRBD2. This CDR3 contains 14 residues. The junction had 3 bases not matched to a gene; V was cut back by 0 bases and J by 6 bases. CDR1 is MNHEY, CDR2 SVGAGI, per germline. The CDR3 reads CASSYSAGMDTQYF. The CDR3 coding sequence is TGTGCCAGCAGTTACTCAGCGGGAATGGATACGCAGTATTTT.

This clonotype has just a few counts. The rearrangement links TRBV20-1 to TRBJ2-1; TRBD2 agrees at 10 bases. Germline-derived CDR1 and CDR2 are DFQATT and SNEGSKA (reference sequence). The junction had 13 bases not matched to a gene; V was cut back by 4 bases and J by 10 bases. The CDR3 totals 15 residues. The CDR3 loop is CSATGSLAGAPEQFF. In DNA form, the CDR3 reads TGCAGTGCTACGGGTTCCCTAGCGGGAGCCCCGGAGCAGTTCTTC.

The CDR3 DNA follows: TGCGCCAGCAGCCAAGGCTGGGGCACCGGGGAGCTGTTTTTT. This encodes CASSQGWGTGELFF. The chain carries TRBV4-1 and TRBJ2-2; no clear D gene. Between the trimmed V and J ends, which lost 1 base and 4 bases, there was a span of 7 bases. The CDR3 runs 14 residues. From germline, CDR1 is MGHRA and CDR2 YSYEKL.

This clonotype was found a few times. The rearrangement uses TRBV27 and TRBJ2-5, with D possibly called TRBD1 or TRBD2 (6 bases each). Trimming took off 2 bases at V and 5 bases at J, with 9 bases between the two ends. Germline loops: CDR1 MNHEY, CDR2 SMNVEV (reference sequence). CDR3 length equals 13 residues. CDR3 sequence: CASSLRRGETQYF. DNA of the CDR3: TGTGCCAGCAGTTTAAGGAGGGGGGAGACCCAGTACTTC.

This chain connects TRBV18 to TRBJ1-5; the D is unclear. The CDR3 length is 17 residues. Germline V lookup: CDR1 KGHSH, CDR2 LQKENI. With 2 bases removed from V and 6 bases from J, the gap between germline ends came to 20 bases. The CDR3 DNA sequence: TGTGCCAGCTCACCATTTGAGGCGGTCGGGTCGCGTCAGCCCCAGCATTTT. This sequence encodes CASSPFEAVGSRQPQHF. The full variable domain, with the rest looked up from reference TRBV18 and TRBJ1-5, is NAGVMQNPRHLVRRRGQEARLRCSPMKGHSHVYWYRQLPEEGLKFMVYLQKENIIDESGMPKERFSAEFPKEGPSILRIQQVVRGDSAAYFCASSPFEAVGSRQPQHFGDGTRLSIL.

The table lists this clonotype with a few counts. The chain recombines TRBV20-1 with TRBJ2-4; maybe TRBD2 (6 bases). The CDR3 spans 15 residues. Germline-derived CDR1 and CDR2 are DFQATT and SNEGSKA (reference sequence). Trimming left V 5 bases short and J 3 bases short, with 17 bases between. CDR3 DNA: TGCAGTGCTCCGGGAGAGGCGGTCGGCAAAAACATTCAGTACTTC. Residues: CSAPGEAVGKNIQYF.

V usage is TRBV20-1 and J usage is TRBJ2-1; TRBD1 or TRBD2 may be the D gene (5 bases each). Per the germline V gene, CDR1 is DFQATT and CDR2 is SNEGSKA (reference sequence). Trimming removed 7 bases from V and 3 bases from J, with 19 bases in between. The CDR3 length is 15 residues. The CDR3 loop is CSVTDPGTNYNEQFF. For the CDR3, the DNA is TGCAGTGTTACGGACCCAGGGACCAACTACAATGAGCAGTTCTTC.

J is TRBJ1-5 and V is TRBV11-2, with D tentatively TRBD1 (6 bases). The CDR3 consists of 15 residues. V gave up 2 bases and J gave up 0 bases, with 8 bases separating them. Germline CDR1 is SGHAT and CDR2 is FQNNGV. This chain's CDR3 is CASSLRTDSNQPQHF. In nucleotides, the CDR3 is TGTGCCAGCAGCTTAAGGACAGATAGCAATCAGCCCCAGCATTTT. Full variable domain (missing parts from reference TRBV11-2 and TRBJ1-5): EAGVAQSPRYKIIEKRQSVAFWCNPISGHATLYWYQQILGQGPKLLIQFQNNGVVDDSQLPKDRFSAERLKGVDSTLKIQPAKLEDSAVYLCASSLRTDSNQPQHFGDGTRLSIL.